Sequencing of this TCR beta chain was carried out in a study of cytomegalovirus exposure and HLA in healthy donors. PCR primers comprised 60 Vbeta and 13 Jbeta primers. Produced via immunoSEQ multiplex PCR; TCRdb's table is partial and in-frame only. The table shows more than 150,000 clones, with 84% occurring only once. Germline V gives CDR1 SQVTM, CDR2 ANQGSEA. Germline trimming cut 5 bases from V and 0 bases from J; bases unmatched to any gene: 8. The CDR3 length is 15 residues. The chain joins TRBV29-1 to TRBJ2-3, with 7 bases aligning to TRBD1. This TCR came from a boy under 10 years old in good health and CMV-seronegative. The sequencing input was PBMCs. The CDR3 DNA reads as TGCAGCGTTTTTGGACAGGCTGTTAGCACAGATACGCAGTATTTT. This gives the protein CSVFGQAVSTDTQYF.